A single sample is the source of the 30 T cell receptor beta chains below, sequenced in a study of T cell repertoires in cytomegalovirus infection. MiXCR was run by TCRdb on the reads, yielding one entry per CDR3 protein. Among 450,000 to 650,000 distinct CDR3 sequences listed, less than 30% were seen once. The source material was PBMCs. These receptors were collected from a human donor in good health (CMV status not recorded). Some clones in this sample may be carry-over from other donors' samples.

This clonotype has a handful of counts. The chain uses TRBV7-9 and TRBJ1-1; a weak D match, TRBD1 (6 bases). The V gene's germline CDR1 is SEHNR and CDR2 FQNEAQ (reference sequence). The CDR3 is made up of 13 amino acids. Trimming took 5 bases from V and 6 from J, leaving 13 bases between them. The CDR3 reads CASSPTAGAEAFF. In nucleotides, the CDR3 is TGTGCCAGCAGCCCGACTGCAGGGGCTGAAGCTTTCTTT.

In nucleotides, the CDR3 is TGCGCCAGCAGTCAATCGATCCCTAGCGGGAGATTGAGCGAGCAGTACGTC. Translation gives CASSQSIPSGRLSEQYV. The genes are TRBV23-1 and TRBJ2-7, with 10 bases aligning to TRBD2. TRBV23-1 is reported as an ORF; its role is uncertain. The CDR3 totals 17 residues. After removal of 0 bases from V and 6 bases from J, the junction contained 11 bases not matched to a gene.

The rearrangement joins TRBV5-4 to TRBJ2-3, with a tentative D call TRBD1 (6 bases). Deletions cut 0 bases from V and 4 bases from J, with 15 bases between. Germline V gene data show CDR1 as SGHNT and CDR2 as YYREEE (reference sequence). The CDR3 extends over 16 amino acids. CDR3 loop: CASSLGGHEGADTQYF. In nucleotides, the CDR3 is TGTGCCAGCAGCTTGGGGGGACACGAGGGAGCAGATACGCAGTATTTT.

V and J are TRBV20-1 and TRBJ2-2, with D unresolved. CDR1 and CDR2 (germline): DFQATT, SNEGSKA (reference sequence). V was cut by 1 base and J by 7 bases, with 4 bases left in between. This CDR3 has 11 residues. The CDR3 coding sequence is TGCAGTGCTAGAGGGGTCGGGGAGCTGTTTTTT. This gives the protein CSARGVGELFF.

This clonotype was detected many times. The rearrangement uses TRBV7-2 and TRBJ2-2; D gene ambiguous. This CDR3 contains 14 residues. Germline values: CDR1 SGHTA, CDR2 FQGNSA. The V and J ends lost 1 base and 13 bases respectively, with 16 bases between them. The CDR3 sequence: CASSLDGRPVGLFF. The CDR3 DNA follows: TGTGCCAGCAGCTTAGATGGGCGACCGGTGGGGCTGTTTTTT.

This clonotype was counted a few times. The chain employs TRBV12-3 or TRBV12-4 and TRBJ2-1, with 8 bases that match TRBD1. This CDR3 has 13 residues. V lost 6 bases and J lost 7; bases outside the gene matches: 5. The CDR3 protein is CASRFQGANEQFF. As DNA, the CDR3 is TGTGCCAGCAGATTTCAGGGGGCGAATGAGCAGTTCTTC.

Only one count was recorded for this clonotype. V is TRBV19 and J is TRBJ1-3; perhaps TRBD1 as D (5 bases). This CDR3 region has 19 residues. V lost 4 bases and J lost 0, with 22 bases in between. The germline gives CDR1 LNHDA, CDR2 SQIVND (reference sequence). The CDR3 protein is CASSTVDRFRGVSGNTIYF. The CDR3 region has the DNA TGTGCCAGTAGTACCGTCGACAGATTCCGAGGGGTCTCTGGAAACACCATATATTTT.

This clonotype was detected a few times. The V call is TRBV6-1, the J call TRBJ2-7; D is perhaps TRBD1 (6 bases). V lost 6 bases, J lost 4 bases, and 13 bases lay in between. The CDR3 spans 13 residues. The germline gives CDR1 MNHNS, CDR2 SASEGT. Here the CDR3 DNA reads TGTGCCAGCAGGAAGACAGGTCTGTACGAGCAGTACTTC. Encoded protein: CASRKTGLYEQYF.

In regard to this clonotype: This clone may be a read error of a much larger clone one base away. The chain links TRBV7-4 to TRBJ2-1; 8 bases line up with TRBD2. The CDR3 totals 14 residues. Germline V gene sequence: CDR1 SGHVT, CDR2 SQSDAQ. CDR3 in amino acids: CASSLQTSGNEKFF. CDR3 bases: TGTGCCAGCAGCTTACAAACTAGCGGAAATGAGAAGTTCTTC.

This clonotype appeared once. J is TRBJ1-1 and V is TRBV19, with a weak D call TRBD1 (5 bases). Germline CDR1 and CDR2: LNHDA and SQIVND (reference sequence). CDR3 size: 15 residues. Trimming shortened V by 4 bases and J by 0 bases, and 12 bases separated the two germline ends. CDR3 protein: CASSKRQGLNTEAFF. The CDR3 nucleotides read TGTGCCAGTAGTAAGAGGCAGGGTTTGAACACTGAAGCTTTCTTT.

In this sample, this clonotype turned up many times. J is TRBJ2-1 and V is TRBV7-2; TRBD2 agrees at 10 bases. V was pared by 4 bases and J by 7 bases, with 13 bases of the junction left unmatched. This CDR3 is 17 amino acids long. The germline V gene encodes CDR1 SGHTA and CDR2 FQGNSA. CDR3 in amino acids: CASSSGLAAGGGNEQFF. In DNA form, the CDR3 reads TGTGCCAGCAGCTCCGGACTAGCGGCGGGCGGGGGGAATGAGCAGTTCTTC. Full variable domain (remainder filled in from reference TRBV7-2 and TRBJ2-1): GAGVSQSPSNKVTEKGKDVELRCDPISGHTALYWYRQSLGQGLEFLIYFQGNSAPDKSGLPSDRFSAERTGGSVSTLTIQRTQQEDSAVYLCASSSGLAAGGGNEQFFGPGTRLTVL.

A few counts support this clonotype. The chain has TRBV27 and TRBJ2-1, with TRBD1 matching 7 bases. V trimming: 2 bases; J trimming: 4 bases; junction bases outside the gene matches: 2. The CDR3 has 14 amino acids. Per germline, CDR1 MNHEY and CDR2 SMNVEV (reference sequence). CDR3 protein: CASSLEGAYNEQFF. CDR3 bases: TGTGCCAGCAGTTTAGAGGGGGCATACAATGAGCAGTTCTTC.

In its sample, this clonotype was seen a few times. V and J are TRBV7-6 and TRBJ1-2; perhaps TRBD1 as D (5 bases). The length of the CDR3 is 16 residues. Trimming removed 1 base at V and 1 base at J, with 13 bases between. CDR1 SGHVS and CDR2 FNYEAQ come from the germline V gene. The CDR3 sequence is CASSLGGEDLNYGYTF. In DNA form, the CDR3 reads TGTGCCAGCAGCTTAGGAGGGGAAGACCTTAACTATGGCTACACCTTC.

This clonotype was counted only a few times. The chain uses TRBV2 and TRBJ1-2, with a possible D match to TRBD1 (5 bases). The CDR3 covers 15 residues. Per germline, CDR1 SNHLY and CDR2 FYNNEI. The V end was cut by 6 bases, the J end by 4 bases, with 18 bases between. This CDR3 reads CASSPSGGLSYGYTF. The CDR3 DNA sequence: TGTGCCAGCAGCCCCTCCGGGGGACTAAGCTATGGCTACACCTTC.

This clonotype was detected many times. The chain couples TRBV7-2 to TRBJ2-3; possible D gene TRBD1, 7 bases. Deletions cut 5 bases from V and 5 bases from J, with 11 bases between. Germline CDR1 and CDR2: SGHTA and FQGNSA. The CDR3 totals 13 residues. CDR3 sequence reads: CASSPGGIDTQYF. The CDR3 DNA reads as TGTGCCAGCAGCCCAGGGGGGATAGATACGCAGTATTTT.

The chain joins TRBV6-2 or TRBV6-3 to TRBJ2-3; D is unclear. The ends were cut back, 6 bases at V and 0 bases at J, with 22 bases in the middle. This CDR3 is 18 amino acids long. CDR1 is MNHEY, CDR2 SVGEGT, per germline. CDR3 in DNA: TGTGCCAGCAGCTCTATTAGAAGCGTAGCCAGGAGCACAGATACGCAGTATTTT. Amino acid sequence: CASSSIRSVARSTDTQYF.

Concerning this clonotype: An end of the junction does not agree with germline; a read error may underlie this. The V gene is TRBV19, the J gene TRBJ2-1; TRBD2 matches 8 bases. The CDR3 is made up of 16 amino acids. The germline V gene has CDR1 LNHDA and CDR2 SQIVND (reference sequence). CDR3 region: CASSTRGGMSVNEQFF. For the CDR3, the DNA is TGTGCCAGCAGTACTCGGGGGGGGATGAGTGTGAATGAGCAGTTCTTC.

The chain links TRBV28 to TRBJ1-4, with D tentatively TRBD1 (6 bases). This CDR3 has 16 amino acids. Germline loops: CDR1 MDHEN, CDR2 SYDVKM. Trimming left V 6 bases short and J 7 bases short, with 21 bases between. The chain's CDR3 is CASRRNHRVSGEKLFF. CDR3 bases: TGTGCCAGCAGACGCAATCACAGGGTTTCGGGTGAAAAACTGTTTTTT.

This clonotype was seen ten or more times. This chain's CDR3 is CASNPGAASMGELFF. DNA of the CDR3: TGTGCCAGCAACCCAGGTGCGGCCTCCATGGGGGAGCTGTTTTTT. This sequence joins TRBV28 and TRBJ2-2; D remains unclear. With 7 bases removed from V and 8 bases from J, the gap between germline ends came to 20 bases. The CDR3 totals 15 residues. Per the germline V gene, CDR1 is MDHEN and CDR2 is SYDVKM.

The CDR3 sequence is CASRKQRVKLDILHYEQYF. CDR3 nucleotide sequence: TGTGCCAGTAGAAAACAGAGGGTGAAGTTGGACATTCTCCACTACGAGCAGTACTTC. This chain links TRBV19 with TRBJ2-7; D is perhaps TRBD1 or TRBD2 (5 bases each). Trimming left V 6 bases short and J 3 bases short, with 30 bases between. Germline CDR1 reads LNHDA; CDR2 reads SQIVND (reference sequence). The CDR3 consists of 19 residues.

This chain joins TRBV12-3 or TRBV12-4 and TRBJ2-5, with TRBD2 as a possible D gene (6 bases). The CDR3 is 16 amino acids. V lost 3 bases and J 4 bases, leaving 18 bases between the germline ends. CDR3: CASSFHLSSEGETQYF. CDR3 sequence (DNA): TGTGCCAGCAGTTTCCATCTATCTTCGGAGGGAGAGACCCAGTACTTC.

This chain joins TRBV7-8 and TRBJ1-2, with D possibly matching TRBD1 (5 bases). The CDR3 contains 15 residues. CDR1 SGHVS and CDR2 FQNEAQ come from the germline V gene. The V gene lost 6 bases and the J gene lost 1 base, with 15 bases spanning the gap. CDR3 protein: CASSIRVGGNYGYTF. CDR3 DNA sequence: TGTGCCAGCAGTATAAGGGTTGGGGGTAACTATGGCTACACCTTC.

This clonotype appeared a few times. This sequence may be a read error, since a much larger clone differs from it by one base. The chain combines TRBV7-2 with TRBJ1-5; D unresolved. Germline V gene lookup returns CDR1 SGHTA and CDR2 FQGNSA. Trimming cost V 5 bases and J 5 bases, with 10 bases left between them. The CDR3 runs 13 residues. CDR3 bases: TGTGCCAGCAGCCCAAGGAGGGATCAGCCCCAGCATTTT. Its protein product is CASSPRRDQPQHF. The full variable domain, with the rest looked up from reference TRBV7-2 and TRBJ1-5, is GAGVSQSPSNKVTEKGKDVELRCDPISGHTALYWYRQSLGQGLEFLIYFQGNSAPDKSGLPSDRFSAERTGGSVSTLTIQRTQQEDSAVYLCASSPRRDQPQHFGDGTRLSIL.

The CDR3 DNA reads TGCGGGGGGGCTCGGGGTGGCACAGATACGCAGTATTTT. Protein product: CGGARGGTDTQYF. The genes are TRBV29-1 and TRBJ2-3; tentatively, D is TRBD2 (7 bases). Germline V lookup: CDR1 SQVTM, CDR2 ANQGSEA. CDR3 size: 13 residues.

This chain joins TRBV12-5 and TRBJ1-1; TRBD1 might be the D (5 bases). Per germline, CDR1 LGHNT and CDR2 FRNRAP. V dropped 6 bases and J dropped 4 bases, with 12 bases sitting between them. This CDR3 spans 13 amino acids. The CDR3 spells CASGVNQGTEAFF. DNA of the CDR3: TGTGCTAGTGGAGTAAATCAGGGCACTGAAGCTTTCTTT.

The gene calls are TRBV20-1 and TRBJ2-3; D is possibly TRBD1 (6 bases). Trimming removed 6 bases from V and 0 bases from J, with 16 bases in between. This CDR3 spans 15 amino acids. Germline loops: CDR1 DFQATT, CDR2 SNEGSKA (reference sequence). The CDR3 here is CSAQPQGHSTDTQYF. CDR3 nucleotide sequence: TGCAGTGCCCAACCCCAGGGACATAGCACAGATACGCAGTATTTT.

This clonotype was seen a handful of times. One end of the junction fails to match germline, which may point to a read error. The chain carries TRBV7-9 and TRBJ2-1; tentatively, D is TRBD2 (6 bases). This CDR3 is 14 amino acids long. Germline V gene sequence: CDR1 SEHNR, CDR2 FQNEAQ (reference sequence). The CDR3 coding sequence is TGTGCCAGCAGCTTAGAACGTACCAACCGAGGAGGGATCTTC. Translated, it gives CASSLERTNRGGIF.

The chain employs TRBV6-6 and TRBJ2-7, with 14 nucleotides matching TRBD2. The CDR3 is 17 amino acids. With V trimmed by 2 bases and J by 6 bases, 9 bases remained unmatched. CDR1 is MNHNY and CDR2 is SVGAGI in the germline V gene (reference sequence). Here the CDR3 DNA reads TGTGCCAGCAGTTACAGGACTAGCGGGAGGAAAGGCGGCGAGCAGTACGTC. This encodes CASSYRTSGRKGGEQYV.

The CDR3 is CASSFSFANTEAFF. CDR3 DNA sequence: TGTGCCAGCAGCTTTTCCTTTGCGAACACTGAAGCTTTCTTT. J is TRBJ1-1 and V is TRBV11-1; D is ambiguous. CDR1 is SGHAT and CDR2 is FQDESV in the germline V gene (reference sequence). Deletions cut 3 bases from V and 1 base from J, with 9 bases between. This CDR3 spans 14 amino acids.

The chain carries TRBV27 and TRBJ1-4; 11 positions match TRBD1. Germline assignment: CDR1 MNHEY and CDR2 SMNVEV (reference sequence). The V and J ends lost 6 bases and 3 bases, in that order; junction bases with no gene match: 6. The CDR3 length is 16 residues. CDR3 bases: TGTGCCAGCAGAAGGACAGGGGGCTCCCCTAATGAAAAACTGTTTTTT. This codes for CASRRTGGSPNEKLFF. The whole variable domain, remainder taken from reference TRBV27 and TRBJ1-4, is EAQVTQNPRYLITVTGKKLTVTCSQNMNHEYMSWYRQDPGLGLRQIYYSMNVEVTDKGDVPEGYKVSRKEKRNFPLILESPSPNQTSLYFCASRRTGGSPNEKLFFGSGTQLSVL.